The TCR beta chain under discussion was sequenced for a study of T cells of healthy individuals. This clonotype was recorded many times. TCRdb re-called the 5' RACE reads with MiXCR, one entry per CDR3 protein. The data contain more than 85,000 distinct CDR3 sequences, roughly a sixth of them singletons. Trimming took 2 bases from V and 0 from J, leaving 8 bases between them. This CDR3 is 15 amino acids long. CDR1 SGHAT and CDR2 FQNNGV come from the germline V gene. This TCR came from a human donor in good health. The chain combines TRBV11-2 with TRBJ2-1, with a weak D call TRBD1 (5 bases). Here the CDR3 DNA reads TGTGCCAGCAGCTTAACCAGGGTCTCCTACAATGAGCAGTTCTTC. Residues: CASSLTRVSYNEQFF.